Each of the 14 T cell receptor beta chains below was sequenced from the same sample in a study of CD8 T cells in Susac syndrome. Random hexamers served to reverse transcribe roughly 0.5 to 1 ug RNA. TCRdb processed the immunoSEQ multiplex PCR reads anew with MiXCR; each CDR3 protein has one entry. The sample lists 200,000 to 300,000 distinct CDR3 sequences, 93% occurring once. The sequenced material came from CD4+ T cells from PBMCs. The receptors come from a human donor with multiple sclerosis.

CDR3 loop: CASSLVFDSQSTYEQYF. In DNA, the CDR3 is TGTGCCAGCAGCTTAGTTTTCGACAGCCAGTCAACCTACGAGCAGTACTTC. The gene calls are TRBV5-6 and TRBJ2-7; TRBD1 is a possible D gene (5 bases). This CDR3 region has 17 residues. Germline values: CDR1 SGHDT, CDR2 YYEEEE. V gave up 2 bases and J gave up 2 bases, with 20 bases separating them.

The chain employs TRBV10-3 and TRBJ1-1; D unclear. V was trimmed by 5 bases and J by 1 base, leaving 14 bases between them. This CDR3 spans 15 amino acids. The germline V gene encodes CDR1 ENHRY and CDR2 SYGVKD. This chain's CDR3 is CAISSPDGRNTEAFF. The CDR3 DNA follows: TGTGCCATCAGTTCACCAGACGGTAGGAACACTGAAGCTTTCTTT.

The rearrangement joins TRBV5-1 to TRBJ2-3; D is unresolved. The germline V gene has CDR1 SGHRS and CDR2 YFSETQ. V lost 3 bases to trimming and J lost 2 bases, with 4 bases between them. The CDR3 extends over 12 amino acids. CDR3 bases: TGCGCCAGCAGCTCCACCACAGATACGCAGTATTTT. It translates to CASSSTTDTQYF.

The gene calls are TRBV20-1 and TRBJ2-7, with a weak D call TRBD2 (6 bases). Per the germline V gene, CDR1 is DFQATT and CDR2 is SNEGSKA (reference sequence). This CDR3 contains 15 residues. V lost 6 bases to trimming and J lost 0 bases, with 18 bases between them. CDR3 amino acids: CSAGRWSGLSYEQYF. CDR3 in DNA: TGCAGTGCGGGCCGTTGGAGCGGGCTCTCCTACGAGCAGTACTTC.

The J gene is TRBJ2-3, the V gene TRBV6-5; 8 nucleotides agree with TRBD1. Germline V gives CDR1 MNHEY, CDR2 SVGAGI. The CDR3 consists of 17 residues. The V segment lost 2 bases and the J segment 7 bases; nucleotides outside the gene matches: 14. CDR3 region: CASSYRSPGQVTNTQYF. Here the CDR3 DNA reads TGTGCCAGCAGTTACCGATCACCGGGACAGGTCACGAATACGCAGTATTTT.

This chain joins TRBV12-3 or TRBV12-4 and TRBJ2-1; TRBD2 is a possible D gene (7 bases). The germline V and J ends were trimmed by 5 bases and 13 bases, with 18 bases remaining between them. The CDR3 has 13 residues. DNA of the CDR3: TGTGCCAGCAGTATTTTAGGGGGGGCAGACCAGTTCTTC. Its translation is CASSILGGADQFF.

This clonotype occurred once. The chain uses TRBV3-1 and TRBJ2-3; D is unresolved. Germline V CDR1 and CDR2: LGHDT, YNNKEL (reference sequence). The germline V and J ends were trimmed by 1 base and 4 bases, with 9 bases remaining between them. CDR3 size: 14 residues. CDR3 residues: CASSQGDRADTQYF. The CDR3 DNA follows: TGTGCCAGCAGCCAAGGTGATAGGGCAGATACGCAGTATTTT.

This chain links TRBV12-3 or TRBV12-4 with TRBJ1-1; 7 nucleotides align to TRBD1. The CDR3 has 13 residues. V lost 4 bases to trimming and J lost 8 bases; unmatched junction nucleotides: 7. CDR3 loop: CASSSTGVSEAFF. The CDR3 nucleotides read TGTGCCAGCAGTTCTACAGGGGTTTCCGAAGCTTTCTTT.

V and J are TRBV20-1 and TRBJ1-5; D is perhaps TRBD1 (5 bases). Looked up from germline, CDR1 is DFQATT and CDR2 is SNEGSKA (reference sequence). This CDR3 comprises 17 residues. V lost 6 bases to trimming and J lost 2 bases, with 23 bases between them. The CDR3 DNA follows: TGCAGTGCGATCCCGGAAAGGGGTTGGTTTGGCAATCAGCCCCAGCATTTT. Protein: CSAIPERGWFGNQPQHF.

V is TRBV29-1 and J is TRBJ2-1, with D possibly TRBD2 on 5 matching bases. The germline V gene has CDR1 SQVTM and CDR2 ANQGSEA. Deletions cut 0 bases from V and 6 bases from J, with 18 bases between. This CDR3 region has 16 residues. Here the CDR3 reads CSVEEINKRLTNEQFF. The DNA for the CDR3 is TGCAGCGTTGAAGAAATCAACAAGCGGCTTACCAATGAGCAGTTCTTC.

V gene TRBV15 combines with J gene TRBJ1-1; the D is unclear. This CDR3 comprises 17 residues. The germline V gene has CDR1 LNHNV and CDR2 YYDKDF (reference sequence). V was shortened by 1 base and J by 4 bases, with 19 bases between the two germline ends. The CDR3 region is CATSRAFSPEILTEAFF. CDR3 nucleotide sequence: TGTGCCACCAGCAGAGCGTTCTCCCCAGAGATCCTCACTGAAGCTTTCTTT. Combining the CDR3 with reference TRBV15 and TRBJ1-1 gives the whole variable domain DAMVIQNPRYQVTQFGKPVTLSCSQTLNHNVMYWYQQKSSQAPKLLFHYYDKDFNNEADTPDNFQSRRPNTSFCFLDIRSPGLGDTAMYLCATSRAFSPEILTEAFFGQGTRLTVV.

This chain links TRBV30 with TRBJ1-2; D is unclear. This CDR3 is built from 13 residues. Deletions cut 0 bases from V and 7 bases from J, with 12 bases between. CDR1 GTSNPN and CDR2 SVGIG come from the germline V gene (reference sequence). In nucleotides, the CDR3 is TGTGCCTGGAGTGTACGTGGGGATGGTGGCTACACCTTC. Protein sequence: CAWSVRGDGGYTF.

The rearrangement uses TRBV9 and TRBJ1-2; a possible D gene is TRBD1 (5 bases). V lost 6 bases, J lost 5 bases, and 14 bases lay in between. The CDR3 is made up of 13 amino acids. Looked up from germline, CDR1 is SGDLS and CDR2 is YYNGEE. CDR3 sequence: CASTSDSRYGYTF. The CDR3 DNA is TGTGCCAGCACTTCCGACAGCCGGTATGGCTACACCTTC.

The chain combines TRBV29-1 with TRBJ1-5; TRBD1 is a possible D gene (6 bases). CDR3 length: 14 amino acids. Between the trimmed V and J ends, which lost 5 bases and 2 bases, there was a span of 13 bases. In germline, CDR1 is SQVTM, CDR2 ANQGSEA. Here the CDR3 reads CSVLQGGGNQPQHF. The CDR3 region has the DNA TGCAGCGTTCTACAGGGAGGGGGCAATCAGCCCCAGCATTTT.